This T cell receptor beta chain was profiled in a study of OX40 agonist ivuxolimab in advanced cancers. Study background: The dose-escalation cohort had hepatocellular carcinoma, melanoma, renal cell or head and neck cancer.

Note on this clone: Its antigen is unknown.

Clones were read by immunoSEQ multiplex PCR, and TCRdb kept only the in-frame ones, dropping some. This sample yields over 80,000 clones, of which approximately 86% are seen a single time; more than 0.8% belongs to the top ten. Any history of autoimmune disease or systemic immunosuppression disqualified patients. Study conclusions and caveats: Clonal expansion was seen in CD4+ and CD8+ blood T cells by week 6 at 0.1 to 3.0 mg/kg.

Germline-derived CDR1 and CDR2 are SGHNT and YYREEE (reference sequence). V lost 4 bases and J lost 1; bases outside the gene matches: 3. This CDR3 has 14 amino acids. This clonotype originated in an adult with an advanced solid tumor such as melanoma, head and neck, liver or kidney cancer. The rearrangement links TRBV5-4 to TRBJ1-1; 8 bases match TRBD1. The starting material was CD4+ or CD8+ T cells sorted from blood, obtained in a trial of the OX40 agonist ivuxolimab. As DNA, the CDR3 is TGTGCCAGCAGCCGGGGGACAGGGAACACTGAAGCTTTCTTT. This codes for CASSRGTGNTEAFF.